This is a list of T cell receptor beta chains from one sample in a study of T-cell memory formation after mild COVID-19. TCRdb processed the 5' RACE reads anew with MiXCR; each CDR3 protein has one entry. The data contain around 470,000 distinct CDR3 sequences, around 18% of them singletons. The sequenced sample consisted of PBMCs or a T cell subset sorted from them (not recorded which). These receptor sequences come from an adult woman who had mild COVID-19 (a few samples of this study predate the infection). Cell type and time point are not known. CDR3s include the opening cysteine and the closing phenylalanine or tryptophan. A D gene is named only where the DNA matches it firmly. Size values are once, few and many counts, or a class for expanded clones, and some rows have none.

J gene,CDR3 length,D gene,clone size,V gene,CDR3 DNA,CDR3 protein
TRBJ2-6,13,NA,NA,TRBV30,TGTGCCTGGAGCAGGTATGGGGCCAACGTCCTGACTTTC,CAWSRYGANVLTF
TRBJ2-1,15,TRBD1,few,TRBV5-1,TGCGCCAGCAGCCGGGGACAGGGGGTGAACAATGAGCAGTTCTTC,CASSRGQGVNNEQFF
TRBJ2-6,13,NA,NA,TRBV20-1,TGCAGTGCTTTCCCCTCTGGGGCCAACGTCCTGACTTTC,CSAFPSGANVLTF
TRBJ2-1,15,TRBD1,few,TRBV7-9,TGTGCCAGCAGCTTGCGAGGGGGCCTCAACAATGAGCAGTTCTTC,CASSLRGGLNNEQFF
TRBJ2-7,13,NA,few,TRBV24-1,TGTGCCACCAGTGGGTGGCAGGGTGATGAGCAGTACTTC,CATSGWQGDEQYF
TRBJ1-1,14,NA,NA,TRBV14,TGTGCCAGCAGCCAAGCCCCCCAGATTACTGAAGCTTTCTTT,CASSQAPQITEAFF
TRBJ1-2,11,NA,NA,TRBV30,TGTGCCTGGAGTATGGGGACCGCTCACTTCTTC,CAWSMGTAHFF
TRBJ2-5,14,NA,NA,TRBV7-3,TGTGCCAGCAGCTTAACAGGGGACGCAGAGACCCAGTACTTC,CASSLTGDAETQYF
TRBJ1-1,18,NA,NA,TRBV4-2,TGTGCCAGCAGCCAAGATATCGGCAGGGCGGAAAGCGACACTGAAGCTTTCTTT,CASSQDIGRAESDTEAFF
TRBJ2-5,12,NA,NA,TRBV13,TGTGCCAGCAGCCGCAGGGGTGAGACCCAGTACTTC,CASSRRGETQYF
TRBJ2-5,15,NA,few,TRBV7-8,TGTGCCAGCAGCAAGGACAGAGGATCGGGCGAGACCCAGTACTTC,CASSKDRGSGETQYF
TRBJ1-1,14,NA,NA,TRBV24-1,TGTGCCACCAGTGAGGGGTACGAGGGCACTGAAGCTTTCTTT,CATSEGYEGTEAFF
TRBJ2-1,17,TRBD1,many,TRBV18,TGTGCCAGCTCACCACCTCAGGGGACAGGGACCTACAATGAGCAGTTCTTC,CASSPPQGTGTYNEQFF
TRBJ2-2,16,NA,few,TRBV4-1,TGCGCCAGCAGCCAAGTCTTCTCAGCGAACACCGGGGAGCTGTTTTTT,CASSQVFSANTGELFF
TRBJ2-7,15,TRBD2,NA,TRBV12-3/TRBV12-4,TGTGCCAGCAGTTTGGCTAGCGGGATGGGCCACGAGCAGTACTTC,CASSLASGMGHEQYF
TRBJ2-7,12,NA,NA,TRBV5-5,TGTGCCAGCAGCTACCCTACCTACGAGCAGTACTTC,CASSYPTYEQYF
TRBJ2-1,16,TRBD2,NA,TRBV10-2,TGCGCCAGCAGTGGGCACCTTAGCGGGAACTACAATGAGCAGTTCTTC,CASSGHLSGNYNEQFF
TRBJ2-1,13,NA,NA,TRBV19,TGTGCCAGTAATGACAGAATCGACAATGAGCAGTTCTTC,CASNDRIDNEQFF
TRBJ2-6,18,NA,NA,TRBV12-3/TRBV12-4,TGTGCCAGCAGTGCTTATATTAGGAACCATGGTGGGGCCAACGTCCTGACTTTC,CASSAYIRNHGGANVLTF
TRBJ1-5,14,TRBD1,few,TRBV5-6,TGTGCCAGCAGCCCGGGGACAGGGAGTCAGCCCCAGCATTTT,CASSPGTGSQPQHF
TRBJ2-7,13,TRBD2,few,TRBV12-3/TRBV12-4,TGTGCCAGCAGTCCGGGACTAGGATACGAGCAGTACTTC,CASSPGLGYEQYF
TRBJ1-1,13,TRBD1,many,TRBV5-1,TGCGCCAGCAGCTTGGGCACAGGGGGCGAAGCTTTCTTT,CASSLGTGGEAFF